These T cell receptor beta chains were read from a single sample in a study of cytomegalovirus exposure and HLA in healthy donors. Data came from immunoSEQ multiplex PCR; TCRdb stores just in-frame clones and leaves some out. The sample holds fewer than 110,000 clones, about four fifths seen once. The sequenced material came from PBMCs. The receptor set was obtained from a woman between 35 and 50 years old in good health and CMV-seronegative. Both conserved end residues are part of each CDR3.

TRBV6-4	CASSAPGQGTDTQYF
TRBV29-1	CSVDRPSGAQETQYF
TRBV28	CASSTTGGSQETQYF
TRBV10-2	CASLGLASTDTQYF
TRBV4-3	CASSPYRTSGGNTDTQYF
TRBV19	CASNRGGSGNTIYF
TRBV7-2	CASSPRPGQGRNYGYTF
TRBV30	CAWSPQGFYEQYF
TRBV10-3	CAISERDRGLNTGELFF
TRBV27	CASRTTGYSNQPQHF
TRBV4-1	CASSQDGSLWANYGYTF
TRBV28	CASSLGRFRTRGLYEQYF
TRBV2	CASTRTGGSLSYNSPLHF
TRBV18	CASSPSGRTYEQYF
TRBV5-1	CASSVTGVGTYEQYF
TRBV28	CASSPRDRVYNEQFF
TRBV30	CAWTLAASSTDTQYF
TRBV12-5	CASALTGHQPQHF
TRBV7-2	CASSSPGQGNTEAFF
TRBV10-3	CAIGEILAGGQETQYF
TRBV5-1	CASSLTGFSYNEQFF
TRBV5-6	CASSPSGTYEQYF
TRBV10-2	CASRPGQFNEKLFF
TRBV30	CAWSLNTGELFF
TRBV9	CASSVEETSGRVGELFF
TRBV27	CASSFGTGEYEQYF
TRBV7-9	CSSSARDTLVGDTQYF
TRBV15	CATRSYLSSGNTIYF
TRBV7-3	CASSLSPTASGANVLTF
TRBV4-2	CASSLYPSEYSNQPQHF
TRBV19	CASSIPGVVVNTEAFF
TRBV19	CASSTTGTSGRGREQFF
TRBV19	CASSSTGRRYTF
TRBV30	CAWGGSNYGYTF
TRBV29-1	CSVGVGAGGTGELFF
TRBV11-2	CASSLAAQSYEQYF